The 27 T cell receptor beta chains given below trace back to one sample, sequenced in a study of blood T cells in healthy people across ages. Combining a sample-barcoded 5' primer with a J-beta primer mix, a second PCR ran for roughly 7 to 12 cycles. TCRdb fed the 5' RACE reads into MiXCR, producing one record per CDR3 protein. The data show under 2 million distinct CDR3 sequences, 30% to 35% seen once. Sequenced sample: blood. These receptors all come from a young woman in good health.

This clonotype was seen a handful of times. CDR3 protein: CASSLYLRQNEQFF. As DNA, the CDR3 is TGTGCCAGCAGTCTCTACCTCCGACAGAATGAGCAGTTCTTC. This rearrangement joins TRBV27 to TRBJ2-1, with a possible D match to TRBD1 (5 bases). Trimming left V 5 bases short and J 7 bases short, with 15 bases between. The CDR3 loop spans 14 amino acids. CDR1 and CDR2 (germline): MNHEY, SMNVEV (reference sequence).

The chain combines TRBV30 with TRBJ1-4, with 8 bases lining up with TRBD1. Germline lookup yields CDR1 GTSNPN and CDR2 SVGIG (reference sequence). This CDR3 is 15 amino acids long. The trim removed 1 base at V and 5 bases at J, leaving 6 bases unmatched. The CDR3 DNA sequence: TGTGCCTGGAGTGGCCGACAGGGGAGAAATGAAAAACTGTTTTTT. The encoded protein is CAWSGRQGRNEKLFF.

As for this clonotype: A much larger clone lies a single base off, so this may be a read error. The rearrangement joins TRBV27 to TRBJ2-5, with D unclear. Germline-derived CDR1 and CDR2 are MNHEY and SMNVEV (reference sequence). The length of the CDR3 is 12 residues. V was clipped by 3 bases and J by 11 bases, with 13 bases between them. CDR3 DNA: TGTGCCAGCAGTTTCACCTCCAATGAGCAGTACTTC. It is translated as CASSFTSNEQYF.

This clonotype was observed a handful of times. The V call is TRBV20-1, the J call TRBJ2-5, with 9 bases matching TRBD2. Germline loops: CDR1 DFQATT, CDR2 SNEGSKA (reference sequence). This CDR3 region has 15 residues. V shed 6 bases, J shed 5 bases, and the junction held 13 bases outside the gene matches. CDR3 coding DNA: TGCAGTGCCCTCAGCGCGGGAGGGCCCTCGGAGACCCAGTACTTC. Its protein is CSALSAGGPSETQYF.

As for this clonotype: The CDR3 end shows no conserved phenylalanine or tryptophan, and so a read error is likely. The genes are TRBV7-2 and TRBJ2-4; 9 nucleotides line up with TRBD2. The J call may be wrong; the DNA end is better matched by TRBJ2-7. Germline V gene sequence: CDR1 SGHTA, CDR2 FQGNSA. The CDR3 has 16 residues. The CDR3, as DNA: TGTGCCAGCAGCTTAAGGGCGGGAGGGCCCACCTACGAGCAGTACTAC. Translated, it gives CASSLRAGGPTYEQYY.

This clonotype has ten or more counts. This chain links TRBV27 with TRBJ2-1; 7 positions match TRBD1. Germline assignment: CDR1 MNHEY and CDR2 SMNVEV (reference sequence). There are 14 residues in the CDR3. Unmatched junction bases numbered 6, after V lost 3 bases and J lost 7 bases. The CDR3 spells CASSLTGKANEQFF. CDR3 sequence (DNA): TGTGCCAGCAGTTTGACAGGGAAAGCGAATGAGCAGTTCTTC.

The CDR3 reads CASSTGQYPYQPQHF. The CDR3 DNA is TGTGCCAGTAGTACTGGACAGTACCCTTATCAGCCCCAGCATTTT. V gene TRBV19 combines with J gene TRBJ1-5, with D tentatively TRBD1 (6 bases). This CDR3 has 15 amino acids. CDR1 is LNHDA, CDR2 SQIVND, per germline (reference sequence). V was cut by 4 bases and J by 5 bases, with 15 bases left in between.

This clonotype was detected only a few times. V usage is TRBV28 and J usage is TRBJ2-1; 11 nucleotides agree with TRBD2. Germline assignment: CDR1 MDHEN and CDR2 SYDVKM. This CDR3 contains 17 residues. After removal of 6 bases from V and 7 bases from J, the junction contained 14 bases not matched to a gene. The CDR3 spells CASSLAGGSGRANEQFF. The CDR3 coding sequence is TGTGCCAGCAGCCTTGCCGGGGGTAGCGGGAGGGCGAATGAGCAGTTCTTC.

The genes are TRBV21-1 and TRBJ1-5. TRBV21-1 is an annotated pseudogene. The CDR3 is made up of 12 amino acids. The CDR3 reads CASSTLGQPQHF. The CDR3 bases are TGTGCCAGCAGCACCCTCGGACAGCCCCAGCATTTT.

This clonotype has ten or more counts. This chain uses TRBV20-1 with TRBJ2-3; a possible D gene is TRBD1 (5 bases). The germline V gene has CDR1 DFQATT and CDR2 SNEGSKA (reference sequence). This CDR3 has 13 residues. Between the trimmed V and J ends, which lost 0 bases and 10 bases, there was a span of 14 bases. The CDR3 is CSARDGARFAQYF. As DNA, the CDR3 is TGCAGTGCTAGAGATGGGGCCCGTTTTGCGCAGTATTTT.

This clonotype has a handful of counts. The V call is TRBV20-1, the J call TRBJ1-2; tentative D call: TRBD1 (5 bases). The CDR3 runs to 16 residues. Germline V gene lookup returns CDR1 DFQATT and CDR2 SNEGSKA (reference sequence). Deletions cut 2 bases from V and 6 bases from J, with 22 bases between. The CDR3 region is CSARLGTVTGVNGYTF. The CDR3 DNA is TGCAGTGCTAGACTCGGGACGGTCACGGGGGTCAATGGCTACACCTTC.

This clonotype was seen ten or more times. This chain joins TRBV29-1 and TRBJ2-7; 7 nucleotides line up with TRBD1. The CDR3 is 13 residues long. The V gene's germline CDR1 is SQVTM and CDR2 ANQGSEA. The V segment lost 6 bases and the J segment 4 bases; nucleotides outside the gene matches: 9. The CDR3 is CSVLTGFEYEQYF. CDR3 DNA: TGCAGCGTCCTGACAGGGTTTGAATACGAGCAGTACTTC.

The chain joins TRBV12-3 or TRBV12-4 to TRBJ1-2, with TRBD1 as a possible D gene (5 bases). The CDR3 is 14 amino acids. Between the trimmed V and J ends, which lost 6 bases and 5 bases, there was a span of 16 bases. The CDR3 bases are TGTGCCAGCAGGTCCCGGGGGACTAGGTATGGCTACACCTTC. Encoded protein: CASRSRGTRYGYTF.

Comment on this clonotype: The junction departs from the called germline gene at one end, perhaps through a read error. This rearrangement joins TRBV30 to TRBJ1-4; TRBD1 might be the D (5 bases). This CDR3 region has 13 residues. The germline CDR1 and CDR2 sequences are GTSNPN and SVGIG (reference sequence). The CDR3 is CAWSVGRGEKLFF. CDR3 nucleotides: TGCGCCTGGAGTGTGGGGCGAGGGGAAAAACTGTTTTTT.

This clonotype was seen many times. The CDR3 DNA is TGCAGCGTTCGTAGCGGGAGCCGAAACATTCAGTACTTC. This encodes CSVRSGSRNIQYF. This sequence joins TRBV29-1 and TRBJ2-4, with 9 positions matching TRBD2. V lost 5 bases, J lost 6 bases, and 5 bases stayed unmatched. CDR1 SQVTM and CDR2 ANQGSEA come from the germline V gene. The length of the CDR3 is 13 residues.

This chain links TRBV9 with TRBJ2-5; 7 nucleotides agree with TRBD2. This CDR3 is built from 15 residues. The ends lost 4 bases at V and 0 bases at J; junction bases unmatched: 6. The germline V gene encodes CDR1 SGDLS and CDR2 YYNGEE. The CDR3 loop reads CASSQSGADQETQYF. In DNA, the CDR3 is TGTGCCAGCAGCCAGAGCGGGGCAGACCAAGAGACCCAGTACTTC.

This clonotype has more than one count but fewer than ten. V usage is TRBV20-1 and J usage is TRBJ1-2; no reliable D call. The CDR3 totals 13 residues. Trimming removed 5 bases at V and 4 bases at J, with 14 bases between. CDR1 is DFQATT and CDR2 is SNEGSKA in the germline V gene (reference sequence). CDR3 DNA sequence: TGCAGTGCTTCCCCCCCGGGCTCCTATGGCTACACCTTC. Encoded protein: CSASPPGSYGYTF.

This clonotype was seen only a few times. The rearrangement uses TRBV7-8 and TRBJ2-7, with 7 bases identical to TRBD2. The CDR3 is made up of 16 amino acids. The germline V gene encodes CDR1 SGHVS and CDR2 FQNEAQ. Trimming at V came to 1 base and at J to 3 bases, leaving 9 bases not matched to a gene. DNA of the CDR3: TGTGCCAGCAGCTTAGACAGCGGGATGGTGTTCTACGAGCAGTACTTC. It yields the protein CASSLDSGMVFYEQYF.

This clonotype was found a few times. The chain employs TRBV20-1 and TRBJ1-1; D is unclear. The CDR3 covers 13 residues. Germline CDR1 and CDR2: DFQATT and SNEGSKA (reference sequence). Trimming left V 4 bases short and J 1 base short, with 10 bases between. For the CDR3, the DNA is TGCAGTGCTAAGGTCCCAGGGAACACTGAAGCTTTCTTT. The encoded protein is CSAKVPGNTEAFF.

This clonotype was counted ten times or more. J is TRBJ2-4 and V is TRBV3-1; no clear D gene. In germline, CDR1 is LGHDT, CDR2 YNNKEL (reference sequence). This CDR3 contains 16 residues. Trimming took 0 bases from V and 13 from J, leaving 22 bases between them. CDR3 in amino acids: CASSQEVHYEYMEQYF. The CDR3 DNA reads TGTGCCAGCAGCCAAGAAGTTCACTACGAGTATATGGAGCAGTACTTC.

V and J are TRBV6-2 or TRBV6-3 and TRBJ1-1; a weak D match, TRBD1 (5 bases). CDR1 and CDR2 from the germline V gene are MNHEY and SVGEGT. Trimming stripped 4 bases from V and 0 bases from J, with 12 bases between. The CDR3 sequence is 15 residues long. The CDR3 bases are TGTGCCAGCAGTTCCGGGGGGACGGTGAACACTGAAGCTTTCTTT. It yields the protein CASSSGGTVNTEAFF.

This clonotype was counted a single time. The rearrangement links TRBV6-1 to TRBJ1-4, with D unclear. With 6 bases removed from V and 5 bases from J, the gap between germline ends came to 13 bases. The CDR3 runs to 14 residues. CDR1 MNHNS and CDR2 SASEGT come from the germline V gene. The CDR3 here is CASSGRTRNEKLFF. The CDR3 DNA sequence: TGTGCCAGCAGCGGACGGACGAGGAATGAAAAACTGTTTTTT.

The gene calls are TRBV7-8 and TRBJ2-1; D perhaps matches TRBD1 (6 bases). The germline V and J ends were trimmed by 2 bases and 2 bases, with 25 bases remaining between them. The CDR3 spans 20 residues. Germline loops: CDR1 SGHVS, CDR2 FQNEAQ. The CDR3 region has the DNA TGTGCCAGCAGCTTACCAACGGGACAAGTCCTAGTCTCGACCTACAATGAGCAGTTCTTC. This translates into CASSLPTGQVLVSTYNEQFF.

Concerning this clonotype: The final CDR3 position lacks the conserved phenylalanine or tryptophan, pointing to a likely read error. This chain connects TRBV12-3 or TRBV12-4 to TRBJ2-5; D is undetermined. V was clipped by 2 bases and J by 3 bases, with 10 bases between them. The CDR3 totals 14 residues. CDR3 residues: CASSLRSREETQYS. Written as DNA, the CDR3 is TGTGCCAGCAGTTTAAGGTCCAGAGAAGAGACCCAGTACTCC.

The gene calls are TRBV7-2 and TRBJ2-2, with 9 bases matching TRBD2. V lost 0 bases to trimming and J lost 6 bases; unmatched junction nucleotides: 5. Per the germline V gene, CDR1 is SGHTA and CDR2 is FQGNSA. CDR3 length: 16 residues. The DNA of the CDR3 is TGTGCCAGCAGCTTAGCCCAGCGGGGGGCCGCCGGGGAGCTGTTTTTT. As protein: CASSLAQRGAAGELFF.

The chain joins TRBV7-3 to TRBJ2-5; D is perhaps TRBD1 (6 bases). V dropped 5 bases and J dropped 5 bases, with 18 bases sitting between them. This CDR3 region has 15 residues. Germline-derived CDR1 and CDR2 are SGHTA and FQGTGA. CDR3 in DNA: TGTGCCAGCAGCAACGGACAGTTACCCGGGGAGACCCAGTACTTC. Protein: CASSNGQLPGETQYF.

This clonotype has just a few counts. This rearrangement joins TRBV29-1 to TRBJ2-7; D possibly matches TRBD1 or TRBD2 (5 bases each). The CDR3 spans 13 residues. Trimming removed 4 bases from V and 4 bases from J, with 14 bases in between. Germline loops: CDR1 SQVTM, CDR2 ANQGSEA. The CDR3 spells CSVAVGEIYEQYF. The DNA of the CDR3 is TGCAGCGTTGCGGTGGGGGAGATATACGAGCAGTACTTC.